What follows describes a single T cell receptor beta chain. The target antigen is unknown. The data belong to a study of T cells in narcolepsy. In the study overall: Enrolled donors included narcolepsy type 1 or type 2 patients and healthy controls. The study's findings and limits: Blood of same and different patients, but not healthy controls, reportedly held recurring autoreactive clonotypes. Autoreactive HCRT-specific and TRIB2-specific clonotypes were marked in same-patient CSF-versus-blood CD4+ comparisons. No autoreactive T cell clone sequences appeared in some memory CD4+ repertoires.

This table comes from immunoSEQ multiplex PCR, and its TCRdb copy is limited to in-frame clones, with some not included. Among roughly 40,000 clones, around 82% were seen once, and the ten largest hold 1.6%. Trimming removed 5 bases from V and 4 bases from J, with 16 bases in between. The CDR3 is 15 amino acids. Germline V gene data show CDR1 as MRHNA and CDR2 as SNTAGT. This TCR was recovered from a human donor with narcolepsy. V usage is TRBV6-4 and J usage is TRBJ2-3; D perhaps matches TRBD1 (6 bases). Sequencing input: CD45RA- memory CD4+ T cells from PBMCs. CDR3 DNA: TGTGCCAGCAGTTCCACAGGGAAGTGGCCAGATACGCAGTATTTT. Protein: CASSSTGKWPDTQYF.